Given below is one T cell receptor beta chain in context. This record comes from a study of blood T cell repertoires in COVID-19. The V end was cut by 3 bases, the J end by 1 base, with 13 bases between. The CDR3 covers 15 residues. CDR1 SGHDT and CDR2 YYEEEE come from the germline V gene. Recruitment covered about two dozen US areas and drew participants whose ages spanned roughly 18 to 100 years. Assignments of participants to cohorts depended upon their own reported clinical history. Libraries were prepared by immunoSEQ multiplex PCR; TCRdb keeps only in-frame clonotypes and omits some of them. The sample has around 190,000 clones, roughly nine tenths seen once.

The sequence came from a woman aged 35 to 49 in a cohort exposed to, infected with or recovered from COVID-19 (not recorded which). The rearrangement uses TRBV5-6 and TRBJ1-1; D gene unclear. Sequencing input: PBMCs or T cells enriched from blood (not recorded which). The CDR3 region is CASSSDFPPNTEAFF. The CDR3 DNA reads TGTGCCAGCAGCTCGGACTTCCCCCCGAACACTGAAGCTTTCTTT.